One and the same sample provided the 2 T cell receptor beta chains below, sequenced in a study of Graves' ophthalmopathy and Graves' hyperthyroidism. TCR beta CDR3 amplification used RNA transcripts. Second-round multiplex PCR came after first-round RT-PCR with HTBI primers. TCRdb called the multiplex PCR reads again in MiXCR, with one record for every CDR3 protein. The data hold approximately 700,000 distinct CDR3 sequences, with roughly 41% observed a single time. The sample taken for sequencing was peripheral blood. The receptors here all came from an adult man with Graves' ophthalmopathy.

This clonotype showed up just a few times. The chain is built from TRBV20-1 and TRBJ1-5; 7 nucleotides match TRBD1. Germline V lookup: CDR1 DFQATT, CDR2 SNEGSKA (reference sequence). This CDR3 contains 15 residues. V dropped 1 base and J dropped 2; count of bases not matched to a gene: 5. The CDR3 sequence is CSARAPGQRNQPQHF. The CDR3 DNA is TGCAGTGCTAGAGCGCCGGGACAGCGCAATCAGCCCCAGCATTTT.

This chain links TRBV7-2 with TRBJ1-3; D is unresolved. This CDR3 is 12 amino acids long. V shed 4 bases and J shed 6 bases, with 7 bases lying between them. Germline-derived CDR1 and CDR2 are SGHTA and FQGNSA. The CDR3 DNA follows: TGTGCCAGCAGCTCTGGGATAAACACCATATATTTT. This gives the protein CASSSGINTIYF.